Following are 16 T cell receptor beta chains from one sample sequenced in a study of blood T cells in healthy people across ages (dated by TCRdb to the mid-2010s). Receptors were amplified or captured by 5' RACE. These reads were obtained on an Illumina HiSeq 2500. A second roughly 6 to 12 cycle PCR used a sample-barcoded 5' primer and a J-beta primer mix. TCRdb cleaned the public reads at Q25 with fastp, built clones with MiXCR and kept in-frame beta chains. Here each entry gathers all rows of one CDR3 protein and keeps the most common genes and DNA. The sample contains 730,000 or so distinct CDR3 sequences, roughly 43% of them found a single time. 30% of the sample goes to the ten largest clones. Sequenced: blood. The receptors come from an older man in good health.

This clonotype has more than one count but fewer than ten. V gene TRBV18 combines with J gene TRBJ2-3; D possibly corresponds to TRBD2 (7 bases). The V end was cut by 6 bases, the J end by 3 bases, with 13 bases between. Looked up from germline, CDR1 is KGHSH and CDR2 is LQKENI. The CDR3 covers 14 residues. In DNA form, the CDR3 reads TGTGCCAGCTCCCAAGGGGGGGTGACAGATACGCAGTATTTT. It encodes CASSQGGVTDTQYF.

This clonotype came up a few times. The rearrangement joins TRBV29-1 to TRBJ2-7; perhaps D is TRBD1 or TRBD2 (6 bases each). This CDR3 spans 14 amino acids. In germline, CDR1 is SQVTM, CDR2 ANQGSEA. The V end was cut by 4 bases, the J end by 3 bases, with 16 bases between. The CDR3 sequence is CSVVPQQGGYEQYF. CDR3 coding DNA: TGCAGCGTTGTCCCCCAACAGGGAGGCTACGAGCAGTACTTC.

The CDR3 coding sequence is TGTGCCAGCACCGGTGGGTATAGCTACACCTTC. Its protein is CASTGGYSYTF. The V gene is TRBV6-1, the J gene TRBJ1-2; D is unclear. Germline lookup yields CDR1 MNHNS and CDR2 SASEGT. The CDR3 length is 11 residues. Trimming removed 7 bases from V and 9 bases from J, with 12 bases in between.

This clonotype was detected a few times. The CDR3 reads CASSLRANQPQHF. The CDR3 bases are TGTGCCAGCAGCTTAAGAGCCAATCAGCCCCAGCATTTT. The chain employs TRBV7-2 and TRBJ1-5; D gene uncertain. This CDR3 comprises 13 residues. V lost 2 bases to trimming and J lost 3 bases, with 5 bases between them. Germline V gene lookup returns CDR1 SGHTA and CDR2 FQGNSA.

The chain carries TRBV18 and TRBJ2-1; tentative D call: TRBD1 (5 bases). CDR3 length equals 13 residues. Germline V lookup: CDR1 KGHSH, CDR2 LQKENI. Trimming pared 3 bases from V and 13 bases from J, leaving 16 bases between. Here the CDR3 DNA reads TGTGCCAGCTCACCGGGGCTAAGAGAGACCCAGTTCTTC. Its translation is CASSPGLRETQFF.

The gene calls are TRBV12-3 or TRBV12-4 and TRBJ2-7, with D unclear. Trimming shortened V by 5 bases and J by 6 bases, and 8 bases separated the two germline ends. The CDR3 has 11 residues. The CDR3 bases are TGTGCCAGCAGTGGTCCAAGCGAGCAGTACTTC. Amino acids: CASSGPSEQYF.

The V and J genes are TRBV2 and TRBJ2-2, with TRBD1 matching 7 bases. The CDR3 consists of 14 residues. Germline V lookup: CDR1 SNHLY, CDR2 FYNNEI. Losses at the gene ends were 0 bases for V and 7 bases for J; bases not matched to a gene: 2. The CDR3 here is CASSEAGGGGELFF. DNA for the CDR3: TGTGCCAGCAGTGAAGCAGGGGGCGGCGGGGAGCTGTTTTTT.

This clonotype was counted only a few times. CDR3 protein: CASSFRTGSIDTQYF. The CDR3 DNA sequence: TGTGCCAGCAGTTTTAGGACAGGGTCGATAGATACGCAGTATTTT. The genes are TRBV27 and TRBJ2-3; 8 bases fit TRBD1. There are 15 residues in the CDR3. Trimming at V came to 3 bases and at J to 5 bases, leaving 7 bases not matched to a gene. Germline-derived CDR1 and CDR2 are MNHEY and SMNVEV (reference sequence).

This sequence joins TRBV27 and TRBJ1-2; tentative D call: TRBD1 (5 bases). Germline V gives CDR1 MNHEY, CDR2 SMNVEV (reference sequence). Trimming cost V 3 bases and J 7 bases, with 18 bases left between them. This CDR3 is built from 15 residues. The CDR3 spells CASSFISRGSSGYTF. CDR3 nucleotide sequence: TGTGCCAGCAGTTTTATCTCGCGGGGGTCATCTGGCTACACCTTC.

The gene calls are TRBV6-5 and TRBJ2-4, with TRBD2 matching 8 bases. The CDR3 runs 19 residues. V lost 4 bases and J lost 2; bases outside the gene matches: 16. The germline V gene encodes CDR1 MNHEY and CDR2 SVGAGI. The CDR3 loop reads CASSSQRGFSSIPKNIQYF. The CDR3, as DNA: TGTGCCAGCAGTTCCCAGCGGGGGTTCTCCTCTATTCCCAAAAACATTCAGTACTTC.

The V and J genes are TRBV6-2 or TRBV6-3 and TRBJ2-5; the match to TRBD2 covers 12 bases. The trim removed 6 bases at V and 1 base at J, leaving 3 bases unmatched. Germline V gives CDR1 MNHEY, CDR2 SVGEGT. The CDR3 sequence is 15 residues long. In DNA form, the CDR3 reads TGTGCCAGCAGACGGGGACTAGCGGGCCAAGAGACCCAGTACTTC. Translated, it gives CASRRGLAGQETQYF.

This chain links TRBV25-1 with TRBJ2-3; 7 nucleotides line up with TRBD2. Looked up from germline, CDR1 is MGHDK and CDR2 is SYGVNS. The CDR3 extends over 16 amino acids. Trimming at V came to 0 bases and at J to 2 bases, leaving 5 bases not matched to a gene. This chain's CDR3 is CASSEYPSGLTDTQYF. CDR3 nucleotides: TGTGCCAGCAGTGAATACCCTAGCGGTCTCACAGATACGCAGTATTTT.

The V and J genes are TRBV24-1 and TRBJ2-1, with D uncertain. Germline V gene sequence: CDR1 KGHDR, CDR2 SFDVKD. The CDR3 covers 14 residues. V lost 1 base to trimming and J lost 9 bases, with 12 bases between them. CDR3 DNA sequence: TGTGCCACCAGTGATTTATCTAGTATGAGTGAGCAGTTCTTC. It codes for CATSDLSSMSEQFF.

CDR3 amino acids: CASIIGQGPYEQYF. As DNA, the CDR3 is TGTGCCAGCATAATCGGACAGGGCCCCTACGAGCAGTACTTC. J is TRBJ2-7 and V is TRBV7-2, with 8 bases matching TRBD1. Trimming at V came to 7 bases and at J to 2 bases, leaving 7 bases not matched to a gene. The CDR3 extends over 14 amino acids. Germline CDR1 is SGHTA and CDR2 is FQGNSA.

This clonotype was seen a handful of times. V and J are TRBV6-5 and TRBJ2-7; TRBD1 might be the D (5 bases). With 0 bases removed from V and 4 bases from J, the gap between germline ends came to 13 bases. Germline CDR1 and CDR2: MNHEY and SVGAGI. The CDR3 runs to 15 residues. CDR3 sequence (DNA): TGTGCCAGCAGTTACTCGAAAGGGGCCGGGTACGAGCAGTACTTC. This encodes CASSYSKGAGYEQYF.

To note about this clonotype: A junction boundary mismatches the germline segment, possibly from a read error. V is TRBV7-7 and J is TRBJ2-1; D is perhaps TRBD2 (5 bases). The CDR3 is 13 residues long. The germline gives CDR1 SSHAT, CDR2 FNYEAQ (reference sequence). The CDR3 DNA follows: TGTGCTAGCAGCGACGGGACCTACAATGAGCAGTTCTTC. Its protein product is CASSDGTYNEQFF.